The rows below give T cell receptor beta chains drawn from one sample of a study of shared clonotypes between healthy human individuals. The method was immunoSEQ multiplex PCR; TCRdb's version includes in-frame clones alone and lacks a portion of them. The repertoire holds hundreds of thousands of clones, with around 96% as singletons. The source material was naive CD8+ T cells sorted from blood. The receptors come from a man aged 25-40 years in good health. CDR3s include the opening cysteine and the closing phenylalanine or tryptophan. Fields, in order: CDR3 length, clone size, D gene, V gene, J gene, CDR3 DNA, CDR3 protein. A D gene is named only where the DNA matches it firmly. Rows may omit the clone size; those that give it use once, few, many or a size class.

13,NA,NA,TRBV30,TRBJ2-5,TGTGCCTCGTCCTGGAGTGGGGGCGAGACCCAGTACTTC,CASSWSGGETQYF
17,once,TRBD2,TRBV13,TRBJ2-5,TGTGCCAGCAGAGACTCGTCGGAAAGCGGGAGAGGAGAGACCCAGTACTTC,CASRDSSESGRGETQYF
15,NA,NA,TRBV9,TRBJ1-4,TGTGCCAGCAGCGCCTTGGGGCAGGAGCGCGAAAAACTGTTTTTT,CASSALGQEREKLFF
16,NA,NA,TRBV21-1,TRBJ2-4,TGTGCCAGCGTCCTGCGGTCGGGAGGGGACAAAAACATTCAGTACTTC,CASVLRSGGDKNIQYF
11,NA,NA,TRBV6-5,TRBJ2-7,TGTGCCAGCAGTTACGGTAGGGAGCAGTACTTC,CASSYGREQYF
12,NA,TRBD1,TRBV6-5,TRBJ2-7,TGTGCCAGCAGAACGACAGGGGACGAGCAGTACTTC,CASRTTGDEQYF
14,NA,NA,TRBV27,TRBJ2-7,TGTGCCAGCAGTTTAGTTGGGGGGATCACCGAGCAGTACTTC,CASSLVGGITEQYF
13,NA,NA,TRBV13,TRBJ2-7,TGTGCCAGCAGCTTAGGACAGTCCTACGAGCAGTACTTC,CASSLGQSYEQYF
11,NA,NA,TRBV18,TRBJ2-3,TGTGCCAGCTCGCCTACAGATACGCAGTATTTT,CASSPTDTQYF
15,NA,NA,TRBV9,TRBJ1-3,TGTGCCAGCAGCGCCGACGGTGATCTGCGGGACACCATATATTTT,CASSADGDLRDTIYF
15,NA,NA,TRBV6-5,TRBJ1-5,TGTGCCAGCAGTCCCCACGGCTCCGGCAATCAGCCCCAGCATTTT,CASSPHGSGNQPQHF
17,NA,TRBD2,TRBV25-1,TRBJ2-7,TGTGCCAGCAGTGCCCGGGGCCGCGCTAGCGGGAACTACGAGCAGTACTTC,CASSARGRASGNYEQYF
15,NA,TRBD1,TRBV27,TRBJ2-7,TGTGCCAGCAGCCCGTCAGGGGGCGTTGGATACGAGCAGTACTTC,CASSPSGGVGYEQYF
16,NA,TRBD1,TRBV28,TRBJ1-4,TGTGCCAGCAGTCCTAGGCCGACAGGGGGCATCGAAAAACTGTTTTTT,CASSPRPTGGIEKLFF
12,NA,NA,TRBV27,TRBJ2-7,TGTGCCAGCAGTTTAATCGGATCCGAGCAGTACTTC,CASSLIGSEQYF
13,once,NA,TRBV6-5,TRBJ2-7,TGTGCCAGCAGCCTATTGGGGAGTGGTGAGCAGTACTTC,CASSLLGSGEQYF
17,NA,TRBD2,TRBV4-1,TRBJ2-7,TGCGCCAGCAGCCAAGAGGGACTAGCGGGAGCTTATTACGAGCAGTACTTC,CASSQEGLAGAYYEQYF
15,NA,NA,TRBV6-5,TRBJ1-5,TGTGCCAGCAGTTACTCAGGGGGTGTGAATCAGCCCCAGCATTTT,CASSYSGGVNQPQHF
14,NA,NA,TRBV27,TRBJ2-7,TGTGCCAGCAGTTTAGGGGGTTTCTCCTACGAGCAGTACTTC,CASSLGGFSYEQYF
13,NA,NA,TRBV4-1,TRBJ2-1,TGCGCCAGCAGCCAGCCCTCCAACGATGAGCAGTTCTTC,CASSQPSNDEQFF
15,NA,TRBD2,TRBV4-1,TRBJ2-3,TGCGCCAGCAGCCCCCTAGCGGGACTCACAGATACGCAGTATTTT,CASSPLAGLTDTQYF
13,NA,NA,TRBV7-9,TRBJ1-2,TGTGCCAGCACGAAATGGGACCCCGGGGGCTACACCTTC,CASTKWDPGGYTF
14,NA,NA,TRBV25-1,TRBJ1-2,TGTGCCAGCTCCGCGGTTGGAGCTAACTATGGCTACACCTTC,CASSAVGANYGYTF
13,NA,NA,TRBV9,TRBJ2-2,TGTGCCAGCAGCGTAGAGAGCACCGGGGAGCTGTTTTTT,CASSVESTGELFF
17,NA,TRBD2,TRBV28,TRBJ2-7,TGTGCCAGCAGTTATGACGAGCGGGAGGGGACGGCCTACGAGCAGTACTTC,CASSYDEREGTAYEQYF
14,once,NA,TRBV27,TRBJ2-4,TGTGCCAGCAGTTTTCTAGGAGCCAAAAACATTCAGTACTTC,CASSFLGAKNIQYF
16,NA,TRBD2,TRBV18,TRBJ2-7,TGTGCCAGCTCACCACGGACTAGCGGGATCCCCCACGAGCAGTACTTC,CASSPRTSGIPHEQYF
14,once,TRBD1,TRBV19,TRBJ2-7,TGTGCCAGTAGTATAGGGACAGGGGCCTACGAGCAGTACTTC,CASSIGTGAYEQYF
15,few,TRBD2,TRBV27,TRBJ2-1,TGTGCCAGCAGTTTGGTTCTAGCGGGAGGCGAAGAGCAGTTCTTC,CASSLVLAGGEEQFF
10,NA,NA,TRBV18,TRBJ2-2,TGTGCCAGCTCAGCCGGGGAGCTGTTTTTT,CASSAGELFF
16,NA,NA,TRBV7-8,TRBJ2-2,TGTGCCAGCAGCCTATCTGGCGGACCGAACACCGGGGAGCTGTTTTTT,CASSLSGGPNTGELFF
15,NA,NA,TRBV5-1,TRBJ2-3,TGCGCCAGCAGCTGGGCAGGGCTAAACCCAGATACGCAGTATTTT,CASSWAGLNPDTQYF
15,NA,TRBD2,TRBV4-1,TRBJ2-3,TGCGCCAGCAGCTTACTAGCGGGAGACACAGATACGCAGTATTTT,CASSLLAGDTDTQYF
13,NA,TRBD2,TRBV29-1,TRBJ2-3,TGCAGCGTTTTTAGCGGGGAGGGCGGTATCCAGTATTTT,CSVFSGEGGIQYF
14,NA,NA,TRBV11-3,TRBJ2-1,TGTGCCAGCAGCCCCCACAAGGTACCCAATGAGCAGTTCTTC,CASSPHKVPNEQFF
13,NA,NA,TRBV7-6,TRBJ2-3,TGTGCCAGCAGCTTAGCGTGGACAGATACGCAGTATTTT,CASSLAWTDTQYF
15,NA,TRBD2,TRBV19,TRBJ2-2,TGTGCCAGTATGGGACTAGCGGTAAACACCGGGGAGCTGTTTTTT,CASMGLAVNTGELFF
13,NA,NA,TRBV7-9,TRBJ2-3,TGTGCCAGCGGAAAACCAGTGGATGATACGCAGTATTTT,CASGKPVDDTQYF
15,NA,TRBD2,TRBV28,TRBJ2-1,TGTGCCAGCAGCAGACTGACGGGACTAAACAATGAGCAGTTCTTC,CASSRLTGLNNEQFF
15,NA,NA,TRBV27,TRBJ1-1,TGTGCCAGCATTTTAAGCGGGGCGGGCAACACTGAAGCTTTCTTT,CASILSGAGNTEAFF
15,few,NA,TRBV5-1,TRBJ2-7,TGCGCCAGCAGGGCATGGGACTCCGATCCCTACGAGCAGTACTTC,CASRAWDSDPYEQYF